What follows is one T cell receptor (beta chain) and its context. This entry belongs to a study of shared clonotypes between healthy human individuals. Here immunoSEQ multiplex PCR was the method, and the copy in TCRdb shows in-frame clones only, minus some. The repertoire holds 2 million to 2.5 million clones, 93% seen once, with 0.39% in the top ten. Trimming took 0 bases from V and 4 from J; bases not matched to a gene: 13. The CDR3 contains 18 residues. Germline V lookup: CDR1 SGHTA, CDR2 FQGTGA. The V call is TRBV7-3, the J call TRBJ2-7; 9 nucleotides match TRBD2. The clonotype comes from a young man in good health. Some clones in this sample may be carry-over from other donors' samples. The sample was naive CD4+ T cells from PBMCs. The subset here: CD45RA+ positively selected. The CDR3 sequence is CASSLTAGGPATLYEQYF. CDR3 sequence (DNA): TGTGCCAGCAGCTTAACCGCGGGAGGGCCTGCTACGTTGTACGAGCAGTACTTC.